Presented here are 17 T cell receptor beta chains from one specimen sequenced in a study of vaccination effects on CD4 cells after COVID-19. Expansion with viral peptide pools was applied to antigen-specific CD4+ T cells by the ViraFEST assay prior to sequencing. Between days 9 and 11 of culture, CD4+ T cells were separated out. No antigen has been assigned to these receptors. Only in-frame clones appear in the TCRdb table, and some are missing; sequencing was by immunoSEQ multiplex PCR. The sample shows under 85,000 clones, 70% to 75% of them seen only once. The sequences come from CD4+ T cells from PBMCs cultured with HCoV-229E spike peptides, collected before COVID-19 vaccination. Source of these receptors: a human donor who received a COVID-19 vaccine.

This clone showed up just a few times. The V and J genes are TRBV15 and TRBJ1-1, with D possibly matching TRBD1 (6 bases). Germline V gives CDR1 LNHNV, CDR2 YYDKDF (reference sequence). V was pared by 4 bases and J by 1 base, with 13 bases between. The CDR3 covers 15 residues. CDR3 DNA sequence: TGTGCCACCAGCAAATTGGACAGACAGAACACTGAAGCTTTCTTT. Amino acids: CATSKLDRQNTEAFF. Filled out from reference TRBV15 and TRBJ1-1, the complete variable domain reads DAMVIQNPRYQVTQFGKPVTLSCSQTLNHNVMYWYQQKSSQAPKLLFHYYDKDFNNEADTPDNFQSRRPNTSFCFLDIRSPGLGDTAMYLCATSKLDRQNTEAFFGQGTRLTVV.

This chain links TRBV9 with TRBJ1-4; the D gene is possibly TRBD1 (5 bases). The V end was cut by 3 bases, the J end by 3 bases, with 12 bases between. The CDR3 has 15 residues. Germline assignment: CDR1 SGDLS and CDR2 YYNGEE. The CDR3 coding sequence is TGTGCCAGCAGCGGACCGGACAACCCTAATGAAAAACTGTTTTTT. This encodes CASSGPDNPNEKLFF.

This chain connects TRBV24-1 to TRBJ2-1; D remains ambiguous. This CDR3 comprises 16 residues. V was trimmed by 3 bases and J by 0 bases, leaving 11 bases between them. CDR1 and CDR2 (germline): KGHDR, SFDVKD. CDR3 protein: CATSDKTHPSYNEQFF. The CDR3 DNA reads as TGTGCCACCAGTGATAAGACACATCCCTCCTACAATGAGCAGTTCTTC.

This chain uses TRBV29-1 with TRBJ1-5; a possible D gene is TRBD1 (6 bases). The germline gives CDR1 SQVTM, CDR2 ANQGSEA. The CDR3 is 13 residues long. V dropped 8 bases and J dropped 5 bases, with 16 bases sitting between them. The CDR3 nucleotides read TGCAGCACCTCACAGGGAGGGGATCAGCCCCAGCATTTT. Translated, it gives CSTSQGGDQPQHF.

CDR3 amino acids: CSVGGHEAFF. The CDR3 nucleotides read TGCAGCGTTGGCGGGCATGAAGCTTTCTTT. The genes are TRBV29-1 and TRBJ1-1, with D hard to call. Deletions cut 4 bases from V and 7 bases from J, with 7 bases between. CDR3 size: 10 residues. CDR1 is SQVTM, CDR2 ANQGSEA, per germline.

V and J are TRBV12-3 or TRBV12-4 and TRBJ2-3; a possible D gene is TRBD1 (5 bases). This CDR3 is 11 amino acids long. Trimming left V 4 bases short and J 9 bases short, with 8 bases between. The chain's CDR3 is CASSSSGTQYF. The CDR3 bases are TGTGCCAGCAGTTCGTCAGGGACGCAGTATTTT.

The rearrangement uses TRBV29-1 and TRBJ1-6; D uncertain. Germline V gene sequence: CDR1 SQVTM, CDR2 ANQGSEA. The CDR3 has 14 amino acids. The V end was cut by 5 bases, the J end by 6 bases, with 14 bases between. This CDR3 reads CSVRLEGSNSPLHF. For the CDR3, the DNA is TGCAGCGTTCGCTTGGAGGGAAGTAATTCACCCCTCCACTTT.

The genes are TRBV29-1 and TRBJ2-3; 9 nucleotides match TRBD2. With V trimmed by 4 bases and J by 1 base, 3 bases remained unmatched. The CDR3 contains 14 residues. Germline V CDR1 and CDR2: SQVTM, ANQGSEA. CDR3 sequence reads: CSVVQRGGTDTQYF. CDR3 nucleotide sequence: TGCAGCGTTGTTCAGCGGGGGGGCACAGATACGCAGTATTTT.

The J gene is TRBJ2-1, the V gene TRBV5-1; D may be TRBD2 (6 bases). The germline V gene has CDR1 SGHRS and CDR2 YFSETQ. The CDR3 is 14 residues long. V lost 7 bases to trimming and J lost 0 bases, with 11 bases between them. The DNA for the CDR3 is TGCGCCAGCGAAGACGGGAGCTCCTACAATGAGCAGTTCTTC. This gives the protein CASEDGSSYNEQFF.

The V and J genes are TRBV5-1 and TRBJ1-1; no clear D gene. The CDR3 extends over 14 amino acids. The V gene lost 3 bases and the J gene lost 8 bases, with 17 bases spanning the gap. Germline assignment: CDR1 SGHRS and CDR2 YFSETQ. The CDR3: CASSSDPTDREAFF. As DNA, the CDR3 is TGCGCCAGCAGCTCCGACCCGACCGACCGAGAAGCTTTCTTT.

The chain carries TRBV27 and TRBJ1-3; D perhaps matches TRBD1 (6 bases). CDR1 and CDR2 (germline): MNHEY, SMNVEV (reference sequence). Deletions cut 5 bases from V and 1 base from J, with 27 bases between. The CDR3 consists of 20 residues. CDR3 nucleotide sequence: TGTGCCAGCAGTCCATATCCACAGGGAGCTGGGCGCCGGTCTGGAAACACCATATATTTT. Translation: CASSPYPQGAGRRSGNTIYF.

The genes are TRBV12-3 or TRBV12-4 and TRBJ1-1, with D perhaps TRBD1 (6 bases). The CDR3 length is 13 residues. Trimming removed 5 bases at V and 4 bases at J, with 11 bases between. The CDR3 protein is CASSVQGSTEAFF. As DNA, the CDR3 is TGTGCCAGCAGTGTACAGGGCTCCACTGAAGCTTTCTTT.

The chain has TRBV4-2 and TRBJ1-3; D unclear. The CDR3 is 16 amino acids. Trimming stripped 1 base from V and 0 bases from J, with 10 bases between. Germline CDR1 is LGHNA and CDR2 is YNFKEQ. The CDR3, as DNA: TGTGCCAGCAGCCAAGTAGTTATCGACTCTGGAAACACCATATATTTT. Its translation: CASSQVVIDSGNTIYF.

The chain has TRBV5-1 and TRBJ1-6; D might be TRBD1 (5 bases). CDR1 and CDR2 from the germline V gene are SGHRS and YFSETQ. The CDR3 has 13 amino acids. The V gene lost 5 bases and the J gene lost 9 bases, with 12 bases spanning the gap. CDR3 nucleotides: TGCGCCAGCAGTCGTCACGGGGGTTCACCCCTCCACTTT. It translates to CASSRHGGSPLHF.

This clone has more than one count but fewer than ten. This chain connects TRBV11-3 to TRBJ2-1; the match to TRBD2 covers 11 bases. The CDR3 is made up of 16 amino acids. The V gene end was trimmed by 0 bases and the J gene end by 7 bases; junction bases not matched to a gene: 5. Germline V lookup: CDR1 SGHNT, CDR2 YENEEA. The DNA for the CDR3 is TGTGCCAGCAGCTTAGAGGCTAGCGGGGGGTTTAATGAGCAGTTCTTC. Amino acid sequence: CASSLEASGGFNEQFF.

V is TRBV28 and J is TRBJ1-4; no clear D. The V gene lost 2 bases and the J gene lost 13 bases, with 11 bases spanning the gap. The CDR3 spans 12 residues. Per the germline V gene, CDR1 is MDHEN and CDR2 is SYDVKM. The CDR3 nucleotides are TGTGCCAGCAGTTTAATTCCGAGGTTACTGTTTTTT. Translating it yields CASSLIPRLLFF. The full variable domain, rest sourced from reference TRBV28 and TRBJ1-4, is DVKVTQSSRYLVKRTGEKVFLECVQDMDHENMFWYRQDPGLGLRLIYFSYDVKMKEKGDIPEGYSVSREKKERFSLILESASTNQTSMYLCASSLIPRLLFFGSGTQLSVL.

The rearrangement joins TRBV6-2 or TRBV6-3 to TRBJ1-5; possible D gene TRBD1, 6 bases. This CDR3 spans 16 amino acids. Between the trimmed V and J ends, which lost 2 bases and 6 bases, there was a span of 17 bases. Germline V gene lookup returns CDR1 MNHEY and CDR2 SVGEGT. For the CDR3, the DNA is TGTGCCAGCAGTTACCAACGAGGGGGGGCCGGTCAGCCCCAGCATTTT. This encodes CASSYQRGGAGQPQHF.